One and the same sample provided the 25 T cell receptor beta chains below, sequenced in a study of blood T cell repertoires in COVID-19. The assay was immunoSEQ multiplex PCR, and TCRdb's table has in-frame clones only and misses some. The data hold approximately 180,000 clones, with around 80% observed a single time. The sequenced material came from PBMCs or T cells enriched from blood (not recorded which). These receptors all stem from a man aged 50 to 60 who had recovered from COVID-19.

This clone was observed a handful of times. This chain uses TRBV19 with TRBJ1-6, with D possibly TRBD1 on 5 matching bases. The V end lost 8 bases, the J end lost 7 bases, and 12 bases lay between the germline ends. CDR3 size: 13 residues. CDR1 and CDR2 from the germline V gene are LNHDA and SQIVND (reference sequence). The CDR3 sequence is CASRQGLNSPLHF. CDR3 in DNA: TGTGCCAGTCGCCAGGGACTCAATTCACCCCTCCACTTT. Complete variable domain (other parts from reference TRBV19 and TRBJ1-6): DGGITQSPKYLFRKEGQNVTLSCEQNLNHDAMYWYRQDPGQGLRLIYYSQIVNDFQKGDIAEGYSVSREKKESFPLTVTSAQKNPTAFYLCASRQGLNSPLHFGNGTRLTVT.

V is TRBV10-1 and J is TRBJ1-1; weak D call: TRBD1 (5 bases). V lost 0 bases and J lost 3, with 8 bases in between. Looked up from germline, CDR1 is WNHNN and CDR2 is SYGVQD (reference sequence). The CDR3 is 14 residues long. The CDR3 region has the DNA TGCGCCAGCAGTGAGTCGGGGGGGTACACTGAAGCTTTCTTT. Translation: CASSESGGYTEAFF.

The chain uses TRBV5-4 and TRBJ1-2; TRBD1 aligns across 7 bases. The J segment lost 5 bases and the V segment lost 4 bases, leaving 2 bases of the junction unmatched. CDR3 length equals 12 residues. Germline-derived CDR1 and CDR2 are SGHNT and YYREEE (reference sequence). The CDR3 DNA follows: TGTGCCAGCAGCGGGACAGCATATGGCTACACCTTC. This translates into CASSGTAYGYTF.

The rearrangement links TRBV5-1 to TRBJ1-5; tentative D call: TRBD1 (5 bases). The CDR3 has 14 residues. V shed 0 bases and J shed 4 bases, with 8 bases lying between them. The germline gives CDR1 SGHRS, CDR2 YFSETQ. CDR3 in amino acids: CASSLVGGNQPQHF. CDR3 sequence (DNA): TGCGCCAGCAGCTTGGTTGGGGGGAATCAGCCCCAGCATTTT.

The chain links TRBV24-1 to TRBJ1-1; 7 bases are shared with TRBD1. V trimming: 4 bases; J trimming: 5 bases; junction bases outside the gene matches: 18. The CDR3 sequence is 18 residues long. Germline CDR1 KGHDR, CDR2 SFDVKD. The CDR3 region has the DNA TGTGCCACCAGTGAGCCCGACAGGGACACCCCTAAGGGGACTGAAGCTTTCTTT. Translated, it gives CATSEPDRDTPKGTEAFF.

The genes are TRBV27 and TRBJ1-5, with 7 positions matching TRBD1. Trimming took 7 bases from V and 6 from J; bases not matched to a gene: 6. The CDR3 runs 13 residues. Germline-derived CDR1 and CDR2 are MNHEY and SMNVEV (reference sequence). CDR3 residues: CASKNRGGQPQHF. DNA of the CDR3: TGTGCCAGCAAAAACAGGGGAGGTCAGCCCCAGCATTTT.

With respect to this clone: The same CDR3 can be traced to other DNA sequences in this sample. CDR3 DNA: TGTGCCATCAGTGAGTCGGACAGAAACTATGGCTACACCTTC. Its translation: CAISESDRNYGYTF. The chain employs TRBV10-3 and TRBJ1-2; perhaps TRBD1 as D (6 bases). Germline loops: CDR1 ENHRY, CDR2 SYGVKD. V was shortened by 0 bases and J by 2 bases, with 7 bases between the two germline ends. The CDR3 runs 14 residues.

J is TRBJ1-5 and V is TRBV19; 8 bases are shared with TRBD1. V lost 4 bases, J lost 7 bases, and 6 bases stayed unmatched. This CDR3 is built from 14 residues. In germline, CDR1 is LNHDA, CDR2 SQIVND (reference sequence). The CDR3 bases are TGTGCCAGTAGTACATCAGGGGGCTGGCAGCCCCAGCATTTT. Encoded protein: CASSTSGGWQPQHF.

This chain uses TRBV6-5 with TRBJ1-5, with D maybe TRBD1 (5 bases). V was shortened by 5 bases and J by 8 bases, with 16 bases between the two germline ends. CDR1 is MNHEY, CDR2 SVGAGI, per germline. The CDR3 contains 14 residues. The CDR3 region has the DNA TGTGCCAGCAGTCCTGGGGGAGGGCCGGAGCCCCAGCATTTT. Its translation is CASSPGGGPEPQHF.

The chain has TRBV6-1 and TRBJ1-6; 8 bases match TRBD1. Germline V gene lookup returns CDR1 MNHNS and CDR2 SASEGT. CDR3 length equals 15 residues. Trimming at V came to 2 bases and at J to 8 bases, leaving 5 bases not matched to a gene. The CDR3 sequence: CASSEIGTGHSPLHF. In nucleotides, the CDR3 is TGTGCCAGCAGTGAAATCGGGACAGGCCATTCACCCCTCCACTTT.

The V and J genes are TRBV5-6 and TRBJ1-5; D perhaps matches TRBD1 (5 bases). V dropped 5 bases and J dropped 0 bases, with 24 bases sitting between them. This CDR3 spans 19 amino acids. Germline CDR1 is SGHDT and CDR2 is YYEEEE. This CDR3 is CASRILPNNRQHSNQPQHF. The CDR3 DNA is TGTGCCAGCAGGATCCTCCCAAATAACCGACAGCATAGCAATCAGCCCCAGCATTTT.

This clone was counted a few times. Germline is not matched at one junction end, which may reflect a read error. The chain carries TRBV5-5 and TRBJ2-7; D is unclear. The CDR3 runs to 13 residues. Germline V CDR1 and CDR2: SGHKS, YYEKEE (reference sequence). CDR3 coding DNA: TGTGCCAGCACCTTGGTCGGGTCCTACGAGCAGTACTTC. Translated: CASTLVGSYEQYF.

This sequence joins TRBV7-8 and TRBJ2-7; D is unclear. V gave up 3 bases and J gave up 0 bases, with 9 bases separating them. Germline CDR1 and CDR2: SGHVS and FQNEAQ. The CDR3 has 14 residues. The CDR3 loop is CASSLVQNSYEQYF. DNA of the CDR3: TGTGCCAGCAGCTTGGTACAGAACTCCTACGAGCAGTACTTC.

This clone occurred many times. The J gene is TRBJ1-2, the V gene TRBV18; no clear D. Germline loops: CDR1 KGHSH, CDR2 LQKENI. This CDR3 comprises 15 residues. Trimming left V 1 base short and J 7 bases short, with 16 bases between. The CDR3 loop is CASSPLREVSSGYTF. The CDR3 DNA reads TGTGCCAGCTCACCACTGAGGGAGGTTTCTAGTGGCTACACCTTC.

DNA of the CDR3: TGTGCCAGCAGCTTGGACCCAGGCCAAGGTCAGCCCCAGCATTTT. As protein: CASSLDPGQGQPQHF. The chain combines TRBV5-4 with TRBJ1-5; D not certain. This CDR3 region has 15 residues. Germline V gives CDR1 SGHNT, CDR2 YYREEE (reference sequence). V was trimmed by 0 bases and J by 6 bases, leaving 13 bases between them.

This clone was seen only a few times. The CDR3 DNA reads TGTGCCTGGAGTACCCCGGGACAGGGGGTGCAGACCCAGTACTTC. Translating it yields CAWSTPGQGVQTQYF. The genes are TRBV30 and TRBJ2-5; TRBD1 agrees at 11 bases. Germline trimming cut 2 bases from V and 6 bases from J; bases unmatched to any gene: 8. Looked up from germline, CDR1 is GTSNPN and CDR2 is SVGIG (reference sequence). The CDR3 runs to 15 residues. Drawing the rest from reference TRBV30 and TRBJ2-5, the complete variable domain is SQTIHQWPATLVQPVGSPLSLECTVEGTSNPNLYWYRQAAGRGLQLLFYSVGIGQISSEVPQNLSASRPQDRQFILSSKKLLLSDSGFYLCAWSTPGQGVQTQYFGPGTRLLVL.

The V and J genes are TRBV30 and TRBJ1-6; tentatively, D is TRBD1 (5 bases). CDR3 length equals 14 residues. V was trimmed by 0 bases and J by 3 bases, leaving 6 bases between them. Germline V gene sequence: CDR1 GTSNPN, CDR2 SVGIG (reference sequence). The CDR3 coding sequence is TGTGCCTGGAGTGTACAGGACTATAATTCACCCCTCCACTTT. It translates to CAWSVQDYNSPLHF.

To note about this clone: The sample carries other DNA sequences with the same CDR3. DNA for the CDR3: TGCGCCAGCAGCTTGGTTGGAGGGTCTGAAGCTTTCTTT. Protein sequence: CASSLVGGSEAFF. The V call is TRBV5-1, the J call TRBJ1-1, with D uncertain. The CDR3 runs 13 residues. V lost 0 bases and J 6 bases, leaving 9 bases between the germline ends. CDR1 and CDR2 from the germline V gene are SGHRS and YFSETQ. The variable domain in full, with the rest retrieved from reference TRBV5-1 and TRBJ1-1, is KAGVTQTPRYLIKTRGQQVTLSCSPISGHRSVSWYQQTPGQGLQFLFEYFSETQRNKGNFPGRFSGRQFSNSRSEMNVSTLELGDSALYLCASSLVGGSEAFFGQGTRLTVV.

The genes are TRBV24-1 and TRBJ2-1, with a tentative D call TRBD2 (5 bases). V was shortened by 3 bases and J by 9 bases, with 17 bases between the two germline ends. The CDR3 length is 15 residues. The V gene's germline CDR1 is KGHDR and CDR2 SFDVKD. CDR3 sequence (DNA): TGTGCCACCAGTGATCCGACTACCGCGGGTGGTGAGCAGTTCTTC. Protein: CATSDPTTAGGEQFF.

The V call is TRBV3-1 (or the pseudogene TRBV3-2), the J call TRBJ2-5; 11 nucleotides match TRBD2. Germline values: CDR1 LGHDT, CDR2 YNNKEL (reference sequence). The CDR3 consists of 15 residues. V shed 4 bases, J shed 4 bases, and the junction held 5 bases outside the gene matches. The CDR3 loop is CASSLSGGAGETQYF. For the CDR3, the DNA is TGTGCCAGCAGCCTTAGCGGGGGGGCCGGAGAGACCCAGTACTTC.

This chain connects TRBV4-2 to TRBJ1-1; D is possibly TRBD1 (5 bases). The CDR3 totals 14 residues. Germline V gives CDR1 LGHNA, CDR2 YNFKEQ. The V end was cut by 1 base, the J end by 7 bases, with 13 bases between. The CDR3 DNA follows: TGTGCCAGCAGCCAAGCCAGGATAGACAGTGAAGCTTTCTTT. This translates into CASSQARIDSEAFF.

The J gene is TRBJ2-6, the V gene TRBV9; tentatively, D is TRBD1 (6 bases). The germline V and J ends were trimmed by 3 bases and 4 bases, with 14 bases remaining between them. CDR3 size: 16 residues. From germline, CDR1 is SGDLS and CDR2 YYNGEE. The DNA of the CDR3 is TGTGCCAGCAGCGCTCCCAGGGGCTCGGGGGCCAACGTCCTGACTTTC. It translates to CASSAPRGSGANVLTF.

This chain uses TRBV2 with TRBJ1-6; maybe TRBD1 (6 bases). Germline V gene data show CDR1 as SNHLY and CDR2 as FYNNEI. The CDR3 has 15 residues. V lost 6 bases, J lost 4 bases, and 13 bases lay in between. CDR3 DNA: TGTGCCAGCAGATTAGGGGGAAATTATAATTCACCCCTCCACTTT. Its translation: CASRLGGNYNSPLHF. Based on the CDR3 plus reference TRBV2 and TRBJ1-6, the full variable domain is EPEVTQTPSHQVTQMGQEVILRCVPISNHLYFYWYRQILGQKVEFLVSFYNNEISEKSEIFDDQFSVERPDGSNFTLKIRSTKLEDSAMYFCASRLGGNYNSPLHFGNGTRLTVT.

The chain is built from TRBV4-1 and TRBJ2-1; D may be TRBD2 (6 bases). With 1 base removed from V and 8 bases from J, the gap between germline ends came to 18 bases. The germline gives CDR1 MGHRA, CDR2 YSYEKL. CDR3 length equals 16 residues. CDR3 sequence (DNA): TGCGCCAGCAGCCAAGGATTCGGGAGAGCAGGAGATGAGCAGTTCTTC. This encodes CASSQGFGRAGDEQFF.

This sequence joins TRBV19 and TRBJ2-1; 8 bases match TRBD1. Germline assignment: CDR1 LNHDA and CDR2 SQIVND (reference sequence). V gave up 5 bases and J gave up 5 bases; unmatched junction bases: 14. This CDR3 has 17 amino acids. This chain's CDR3 is CASSPPDREEANNEQFF. The CDR3 DNA reads TGTGCCAGTAGTCCCCCGGACAGGGAGGAAGCTAACAATGAGCAGTTCTTC.